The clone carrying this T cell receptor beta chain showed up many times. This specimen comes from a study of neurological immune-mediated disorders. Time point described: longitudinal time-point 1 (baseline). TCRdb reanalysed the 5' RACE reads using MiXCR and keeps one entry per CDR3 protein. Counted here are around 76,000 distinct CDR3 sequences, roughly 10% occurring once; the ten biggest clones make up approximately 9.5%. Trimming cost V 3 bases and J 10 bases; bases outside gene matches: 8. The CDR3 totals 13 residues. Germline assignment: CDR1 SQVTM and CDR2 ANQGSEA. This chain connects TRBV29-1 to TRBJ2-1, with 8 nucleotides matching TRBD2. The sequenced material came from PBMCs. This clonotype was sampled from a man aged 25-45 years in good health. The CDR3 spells CSVDSGLVGEQFF. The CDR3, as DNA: TGCAGCGTTGACTCGGGACTAGTAGGCGAGCAGTTCTTC.